These 9 T cell receptor beta chains were all obtained from the same sample, sequenced in a study of vaccination effects on CD4 cells after COVID-19. Peptide-pool stimulation followed by sequencing identified expanded antigen-specific CD4+ clonotypes in the ViraFEST assay. The authors isolated CD4+ T cells after around 9 days of culture. Two-dose BNT162b2 or mRNA-1273 vaccination was given to participants. The data were produced by immunoSEQ multiplex PCR, yet TCRdb's version contains in-frame clones alone and is incomplete. The sample yields over 60,000 clones, just under 75% seen once. Antigens of these TCRs are unknown. The sequences come from CD4+ T cells from PBMCs cultured with HCoV-229E spike peptides, collected after COVID-19 vaccination. The receptors were sampled from a human donor who received a COVID-19 vaccine.

This clone has a single count. V is TRBV11-2 and J is TRBJ2-3; D is undetermined. The CDR3 sequence is 13 residues long. Germline assignment: CDR1 SGHAT and CDR2 FQNNGV. Trimming took off 5 bases at V and 6 bases at J, with 12 bases between the two ends. The CDR3, as DNA: TGTGCCAGCAGCCCCGTCGGCCCCGATACGCAGTATTTT. Its translation: CASSPVGPDTQYF. Supplemented by reference TRBV11-2 and TRBJ2-3, the full variable domain reads EAGVAQSPRYKIIEKRQSVAFWCNPISGHATLYWYQQILGQGPKLLIQFQNNGVVDDSQLPKDRFSAERLKGVDSTLKIQPAKLEDSAVYLCASSPVGPDTQYFGPGTRLTVL.

The chain carries TRBV29-1 and TRBJ1-3; no firm D call. V was shortened by 4 bases and J by 3 bases, with 10 bases between the two germline ends. The CDR3 consists of 13 residues. Per the germline V gene, CDR1 is SQVTM and CDR2 is ANQGSEA. The CDR3 bases are TGCAGCGTTGTGGGAGGAAGTGGAAACACCATATATTTT. Translating it yields CSVVGGSGNTIYF.

This sequence joins TRBV19 and TRBJ2-3; a weak D match, TRBD2 (7 bases). V dropped 9 bases and J dropped 2 bases, with 18 bases sitting between them. The CDR3 length is 15 residues. Germline V gene lookup returns CDR1 LNHDA and CDR2 SQIVND (reference sequence). CDR3 region: CASRTAGAFTDTQYF. The CDR3 coding sequence is TGTGCCAGCCGCACCGCGGGGGCCTTCACAGATACGCAGTATTTT.

J is TRBJ1-4 and V is TRBV6-1; D remains ambiguous. The V gene's germline CDR1 is MNHNS and CDR2 SASEGT. This CDR3 is built from 10 residues. The V and J ends lost 3 bases and 9 bases respectively, with 2 bases between them. CDR3 loop: CASSDQKLFF. As DNA, the CDR3 is TGTGCCAGCAGTGATCAAAAACTGTTTTTT.

The rearrangement uses TRBV15 and TRBJ1-5; D gene uncertain. Germline V gene sequence: CDR1 LNHNV, CDR2 YYDKDF (reference sequence). This CDR3 has 15 amino acids. Between the trimmed V and J ends, which lost 0 bases and 9 bases, there was a span of 15 bases. Written as DNA, the CDR3 is TGTGCCACCAGCAGAGATAGCGAAGGATTGAGGCCCCAGCATTTT. Residues: CATSRDSEGLRPQHF.

This rearrangement joins TRBV27 to TRBJ2-5; 8 bases are a match to TRBD1. The germline gives CDR1 MNHEY, CDR2 SMNVEV (reference sequence). V was pared by 5 bases and J by 5 bases, with 7 bases of the junction left unmatched. This CDR3 is 14 amino acids long. The CDR3 DNA sequence: TGTGCCAGCAGTATAGGACAGGGTTGGGAGACCCAGTACTTC. Its translation: CASSIGQGWETQYF.

V and J are TRBV7-8 and TRBJ2-7, with D tentatively TRBD2 (5 bases). Germline-derived CDR1 and CDR2 are SGHVS and FQNEAQ. The CDR3 totals 14 residues. The V end lost 5 bases, the J end lost 0 bases, and 11 bases lay between the germline ends. The CDR3 spells CASSSYRDSYEQYV. In DNA form, the CDR3 reads TGTGCCAGCAGCAGTTACCGGGACTCCTACGAGCAGTACGTC.

The J gene is TRBJ2-2, the V gene TRBV5-6; 8 nucleotides align to TRBD2. The junction had 7 bases not matched to a gene; V was cut back by 2 bases and J by 1 base. Germline V gene lookup returns CDR1 SGHDT and CDR2 YYEEEE. The CDR3 runs to 17 residues. The CDR3 here is CASSFLAGGQNTGELFF. In DNA, the CDR3 is TGTGCCAGCAGCTTTCTCGCGGGGGGACAGAACACCGGGGAGCTGTTTTTT. Together with reference TRBV5-6 and TRBJ2-2, the CDR3 gives the full variable domain: DAGVTQSPTHLIKTRGQQVTLRCSPKSGHDTVSWYQQALGQGPQFIFQYYEEEERQRGNFPDRFSGHQFPNYSSELNVNALLLGDSALYLCASSFLAGGQNTGELFFGEGSRLTVL.

The J gene is TRBJ1-1, the V gene TRBV29-1; possible D gene TRBD1, 6 bases. Germline CDR1 and CDR2: SQVTM and ANQGSEA. The germline V and J ends were trimmed by 3 bases and 5 bases, with 10 bases remaining between them. CDR3 size: 12 residues. The CDR3 loop is CSVDPGATEAFF. DNA for the CDR3: TGCAGCGTTGACCCGGGGGCTACTGAAGCTTTCTTT.